This T cell receptor (beta chain) derives from a study of T cells in Graves' hyperthyroidism and ophthalmopathy. Broader study findings: Ophthalmopathy got predicted by the model a median roughly 6.1 months before its onset.

Amplification of TCR beta CDR3 regions used RNA as the template. A set of HTBI primers served as the primers for a first-round RT-PCR of the TCR CDR3. TCRdb fed the multiplex PCR reads into MiXCR, producing one record per CDR3 protein. This table holds a few hundred thousand distinct CDR3 sequences, 14% found once. About this clonotype itself: The antigen is unknown.

V lost 2 bases, J lost 6 bases, and 6 bases stayed unmatched. The V gene's germline CDR1 is SQVTM and CDR2 ANQGSEA. The CDR3 runs to 14 residues. The V and J genes are TRBV29-1 and TRBJ2-2, with TRBD2 identical over 7 bases. The sample was blood. The source of this sequence is a woman in her 40s with Graves' hyperthyroidism. The CDR3 coding sequence is TGCAGCGTTGAACGGGACTACCGCCCCGGGGAGCTGTTTTTT. Its protein is CSVERDYRPGELFF.